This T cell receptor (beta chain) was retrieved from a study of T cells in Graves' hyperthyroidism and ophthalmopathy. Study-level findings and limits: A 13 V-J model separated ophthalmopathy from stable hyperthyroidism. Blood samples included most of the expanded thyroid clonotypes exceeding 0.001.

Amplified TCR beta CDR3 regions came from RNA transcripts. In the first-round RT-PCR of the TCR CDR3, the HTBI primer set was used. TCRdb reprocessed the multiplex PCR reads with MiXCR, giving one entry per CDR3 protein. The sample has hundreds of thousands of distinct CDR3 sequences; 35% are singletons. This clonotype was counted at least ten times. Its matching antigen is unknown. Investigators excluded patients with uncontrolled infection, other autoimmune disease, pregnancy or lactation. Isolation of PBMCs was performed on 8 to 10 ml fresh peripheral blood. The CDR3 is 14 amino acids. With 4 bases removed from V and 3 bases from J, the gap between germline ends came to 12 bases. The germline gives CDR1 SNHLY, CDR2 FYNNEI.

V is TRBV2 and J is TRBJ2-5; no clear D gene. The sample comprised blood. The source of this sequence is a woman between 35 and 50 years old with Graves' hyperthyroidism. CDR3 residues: CASSVAQPKETQYF. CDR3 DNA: TGTGCCAGCAGTGTGGCACAGCCGAAAGAGACCCAGTACTTC.